These 21 T cell receptor beta chains share one sample of origin, sequenced in a study of blood T cell repertoires in COVID-19. Assay: immunoSEQ multiplex PCR; the TCRdb copy retains only in-frame clones and omits some. The sample has a few hundred thousand clones, 80% to 90% seen once. The sample consisted of peripheral blood. These receptors all stem from a woman aged 40 to 50 with acute or convalescent COVID-19.

The V call is TRBV2, the J call TRBJ2-1; 11 nucleotides agree with TRBD2. Germline loops: CDR1 SNHLY, CDR2 FYNNEI. The V segment lost 8 bases and the J segment 5 bases; nucleotides outside the gene matches: 11. The CDR3 runs to 16 residues. The CDR3 spells CASGKVTSGVHNEQFF. The CDR3 DNA is TGTGCCAGCGGGAAGGTGACTAGCGGGGTCCACAATGAGCAGTTCTTC. Based on the CDR3 plus reference TRBV2 and TRBJ2-1, the full variable domain is EPEVTQTPSHQVTQMGQEVILRCVPISNHLYFYWYRQILGQKVEFLVSFYNNEISEKSEIFDDQFSVERPDGSNFTLKIRSTKLEDSAMYFCASGKVTSGVHNEQFFGPGTRLTVL.

The V and J genes are TRBV11-2 and TRBJ1-2, with D maybe TRBD1 (6 bases). CDR3 size: 15 residues. The germline V gene has CDR1 SGHAT and CDR2 FQNNGV. Trimming pared 6 bases from V and 9 bases from J, leaving 23 bases between. The CDR3 DNA follows: TGTGCCAGCAGAAAAGGGGGACGAGGTCAGATCCGCTACACCTTC. Its translation is CASRKGGRGQIRYTF.

The chain recombines TRBV6-5 with TRBJ2-5; D is unresolved. The CDR3 sequence is 15 residues long. CDR1 MNHEY and CDR2 SVGAGI come from the germline V gene. V gave up 3 bases and J gave up 2 bases, with 13 bases separating them. The CDR3: CASSYRVGPQETQYF. CDR3 in DNA: TGTGCCAGCAGTTATCGGGTCGGCCCTCAAGAGACCCAGTACTTC.

This clone is a singleton in its sample. The rearrangement links TRBV12-5 to TRBJ1-6, with D possibly being TRBD1 (5 bases). The CDR3 has 12 residues. Trimming shortened V by 4 bases and J by 9 bases, and 7 bases separated the two germline ends. CDR1 LGHNT and CDR2 FRNRAP come from the germline V gene. The CDR3 sequence: CASGYGGSPLHF. DNA for the CDR3: TGTGCTAGTGGTTACGGGGGTTCACCCCTCCACTTT.

This chain links TRBV7-2 with TRBJ1-1; TRBD1 is a possible D gene (5 bases). CDR3 size: 17 residues. The V end was cut by 6 bases, the J end by 0 bases, with 20 bases between. Germline V gene sequence: CDR1 SGHTA, CDR2 FQGNSA. The CDR3 here is CASSRSGAMGMNTEAFF. The CDR3 DNA is TGTGCCAGCAGTCGAAGCGGGGCGATGGGAATGAACACTGAAGCTTTCTTT.

The rearrangement links TRBV6-6 to TRBJ2-1; TRBD1 matches at 9 bases. The CDR3 spans 14 residues. Germline V gene sequence: CDR1 MNHNY, CDR2 SVGAGI (reference sequence). With V trimmed by 6 bases and J by 4 bases, 4 bases remained unmatched. The CDR3 DNA reads as TGTGCCAGCAGGAGACAGGGGGGGTACAATGAGCAGTTCTTC. Its protein is CASRRQGGYNEQFF.

This sequence joins TRBV29-1 and TRBJ1-1; perhaps TRBD1 as D (5 bases). The CDR3 runs 15 residues. Germline V gene data show CDR1 as SQVTM and CDR2 as ANQGSEA. V lost 5 bases, J lost 1 base, and 17 bases lay in between. The CDR3: CSVTIPGWRNTEAFF. The CDR3 DNA reads TGCAGCGTTACGATCCCAGGGTGGAGGAACACTGAAGCTTTCTTT.

The chain carries TRBV5-1 and TRBJ1-1; D remains ambiguous. CDR1 and CDR2 from the germline V gene are SGHRS and YFSETQ. This CDR3 comprises 13 residues. V dropped 0 bases and J dropped 4 bases, with 7 bases sitting between them. The CDR3 sequence is CASSLGVGTEAFF. For the CDR3, the DNA is TGCGCCAGCAGCTTGGGTGTCGGCACTGAAGCTTTCTTT.

The rearrangement uses TRBV2 and TRBJ2-3; no clear D. Looked up from germline, CDR1 is SNHLY and CDR2 is FYNNEI. The CDR3 runs 10 residues. Trimming took off 9 bases at V and 5 bases at J, with 6 bases between the two ends. CDR3 nucleotides: TGTGCCAGTCAGATAGATACGCAGTATTTT. Protein product: CASQIDTQYF.

The rearrangement links TRBV24-1 to TRBJ1-4, with D tentatively TRBD1 (6 bases). Germline V CDR1 and CDR2: KGHDR, SFDVKD. V lost 5 bases and J lost 8, with 20 bases in between. The CDR3 runs to 16 residues. The CDR3 DNA is TGTGCCACCAGTGGGGTCAGGGGCGACGACTCCGAAAAACTGTTTTTT. This translates into CATSGVRGDDSEKLFF.

The V call is TRBV2, the J call TRBJ1-1, with 7 bases fitting TRBD1. The germline gives CDR1 SNHLY, CDR2 FYNNEI. V trimming: 6 bases; J trimming: 7 bases; junction bases outside the gene matches: 17. The CDR3 is 16 residues long. For the CDR3, the DNA is TGTGCCAGCAGCGCAAGGACAACCGGGACAGCTAATGAAGCTTTCTTT. This encodes CASSARTTGTANEAFF.

This sequence joins TRBV5-1 and TRBJ2-1, with TRBD2 matching 7 bases. Germline CDR1 SGHRS, CDR2 YFSETQ. V lost 0 bases to trimming and J lost 4 bases; unmatched junction nucleotides: 4. The CDR3 is 15 residues long. The DNA for the CDR3 is TGCGCCAGCAGCTTGGAGGGGACTACTTACAATGAGCAGTTCTTC. Its translation: CASSLEGTTYNEQFF.

This chain joins TRBV19 and TRBJ1-1, with D maybe TRBD1 (5 bases). The CDR3 runs to 15 residues. V was pared by 1 base and J by 4 bases, with 13 bases between. Germline V lookup: CDR1 LNHDA, CDR2 SQIVND (reference sequence). This chain's CDR3 is CASSIGWGDGTEAFF. CDR3 DNA sequence: TGTGCCAGTAGTATAGGATGGGGCGATGGCACTGAAGCTTTCTTT.

The chain couples TRBV4-1 to TRBJ2-1; the match to TRBD2 covers 11 bases. The length of the CDR3 is 16 residues. Germline CDR1 MGHRA, CDR2 YSYEKL. The V gene end was trimmed by 3 bases and the J gene end by 7 bases; junction bases not matched to a gene: 8. The CDR3 coding sequence is TGCGCCAGCAGCCATGCCCCCGGGACTAGCGGAAATGAGCAGTTCTTC. It yields the protein CASSHAPGTSGNEQFF.

The chain links TRBV30 to TRBJ1-5; unclear D gene. The germline V gene has CDR1 GTSNPN and CDR2 SVGIG (reference sequence). Trimming stripped 0 bases from V and 5 bases from J, with 8 bases between. The CDR3 has 13 residues. The CDR3 here is CAWSVGDYQPQHF. CDR3 sequence (DNA): TGTGCCTGGAGTGTAGGCGACTATCAGCCCCAGCATTTT.

The rearrangement joins TRBV5-1 to TRBJ1-5, with a tentative D call TRBD1 (5 bases). Germline V gene data show CDR1 as SGHRS and CDR2 as YFSETQ. V was pared by 4 bases and J by 2 bases, with 16 bases between. The CDR3 length is 16 residues. Here the CDR3 reads CASSETGAVGNQPQHF. The CDR3 bases are TGCGCCAGCAGCGAAACAGGTGCGGTAGGCAATCAGCCCCAGCATTTT.

This clone was counted only a few times. CDR3 loop: CASSIPGQGTQPQHF. DNA for the CDR3: TGTGCCAGTAGTATTCCGGGGCAGGGGACTCAGCCCCAGCATTTT. V gene TRBV19 combines with J gene TRBJ1-5, with D tentatively TRBD1 (6 bases). The germline gives CDR1 LNHDA, CDR2 SQIVND (reference sequence). V shed 3 bases and J shed 6 bases, with 15 bases lying between them. The CDR3 is made up of 15 amino acids.

V gene TRBV3-1 (or the pseudogene TRBV3-2) combines with J gene TRBJ1-3; 7 positions agree with TRBD1. Germline CDR1 reads LGHDT; CDR2 reads YNNKEL (reference sequence). With V trimmed by 1 base and J by 4 bases, 4 bases remained unmatched. The CDR3 spans 15 residues. The CDR3 coding sequence is TGTGCCAGCAGCCAAGGGACAGGTCTAGGAAACACCATATATTTT. Translated: CASSQGTGLGNTIYF.

The chain couples TRBV7-2 to TRBJ1-3; no clear D gene. This CDR3 comprises 19 residues. CDR1 and CDR2 (germline): SGHTA, FQGNSA. The V gene lost 5 bases and the J gene lost 0 bases, with 23 bases spanning the gap. The CDR3 here is CASSPLAGMTRLSGNTIYF. The CDR3 bases are TGTGCCAGCAGCCCCTTGGCGGGAATGACCCGGCTCTCTGGAAACACCATATATTTT.

There are a few counts of this clone. J is TRBJ1-6 and V is TRBV6-5; D unclear. Trimming left V 0 bases short and J 10 bases short, with 10 bases between. The CDR3 has 14 amino acids. Per germline, CDR1 MNHEY and CDR2 SVGAGI. CDR3 coding DNA: TGTGCCAGCAGTTACTCGACGGCGGGGTCACCCCTCCACTTT. This translates into CASSYSTAGSPLHF.

This clone has a single count. The J gene is TRBJ2-3, the V gene TRBV9; 12 bases align to TRBD2. From germline, CDR1 is SGDLS and CDR2 YYNGEE. The CDR3 spans 16 residues. The ends lost 5 bases at V and 5 bases at J; junction bases unmatched: 9. In DNA form, the CDR3 reads TGTGCCAGCAGTATACGGGCTAGCGGGGGGGAAGATACGCAGTATTTT. Its translation is CASSIRASGGEDTQYF.